This TCR beta chain is drawn from a study of cytomegalovirus exposure and HLA in healthy donors (dated by TCRdb to about 2017). About the full investigation: An earlier analysis of approximately 590 of the donors reported approximately 300 Gb of sequence data and more than 90 million unique TCR beta sequences from about 179 million T cells. To study patterns of TCR occurrence, a later analysis re-analyzed previously published TCR beta repertoires from under 750 donors and added high-resolution HLA genotyping. The T cell repertoires of about 700 subjects were profiled by immunosequencing and related to cytomegalovirus serostatus. In addition to the first cohort of 666 subjects, a separate validation cohort of 120 different subjects was used. Among the roughly 410 genotyped donors, about 83% belonged to the genetic ancestry cluster associated with self-reported Caucasian donors. Alongside the repertoire data, information on donor age, sex, ethnicity and CMV serostatus was compiled. To decide whether each TCR beta V gene segment behaved as functional or pseudogenic, an earlier analysis of fewer than 750 of the donors relied on high-throughput TCR beta sequencing. The number of typed donors differed by locus: roughly 620-640 for A, B, C, DRB1 and DQB1; approximately 530 for DQA1; over 600 for DPA1; and 450 to 480 for DPB1. Among a few hundred genotyped donors of the cohort, an average of roughly 240,000 unique TCR beta nucleotide sequences were sequenced per donor, 15% to 20% of them non-productive. Rather than using new phenotypic data, the later analysis identified candidate immune exposures from TCR beta sequences and from how often those sequences occurred across donors. A later genetic analysis took genome-wide SNP genotypes for about 55% of the 666 donors and used that subset as a discovery cohort. Because of strong linkage in the cohort, roughly five DR-DQ haplotypes were treated as single units for association and clustering. To predict cytomegalovirus infection status, the study brought together high-throughput TCR immunosequencing, statistical association of individual TCRs with disease status, and machine learning. About 330 gigabases of sequencing data and roughly 80 million unique TCR sequences made up an early release that covered 640 HLA-typed donors. The study aimed to test whether signatures of past pathogen exposure could be identified by cataloging public T cell receptors. All discovery cohort repertoires had been generated using a single sequencing platform. HLA typing covered class I and class II loci at four-digit resolution. The full study reports these points: In a later analysis, TCR association rates were found to vary across HLA loci, with the most associated TCRs seen for DRB1 alleles and the fewest for HLA-C alleles. The cohort was sequenced for TCR beta chains only, and without alpha or paired-chain data the features that could be detected were limited. In the study, some 160 TCR beta chains were listed as associated with cytomegalovirus. Compared with equally common non-associated chains, HLA-associated TCR beta chains in a later analysis were more clonally expanded and had lower generation probabilities. In an earlier analysis of approximately 590 of the donors, most TCR beta V segments were observed in productive rearrangements about 87% or about 30% of the time, broadly matching IMGT annotations. The classifier was reported to diagnose cytomegalovirus status with high specificity and sensitivity in both the original cohort and the validation cohort. The earlier analysis of almost 600 of the donors excluded roughly 17 rarely observed V segments, including chromosome 9 orphons, because counts were too low. Correlated functional status among segregating V segments might reflect linkage disequilibrium, but an unknown experimental factor could not be ruled out. Immune exposure information for the cohort was limited to CMV serostatus. According to the authors, the approach could potentially be generalized to other disease states and immunological phenotypes. Some IMGT-functional V segments, including TRBV6-2 and TRBV6-3, could not be told apart with the 87-base-pair reads, so those segments were excluded. Specific HLA alleles were associated with over 15,000 TCR beta sequences at a false discovery rate of 0.05 in a later analysis. A later analysis reported that several top co-occurrence clusters appeared linked to parvovirus B19, influenza, CMV and Epstein-Barr virus. HLA typing was unavailable for some donors at each locus, so association tests used only the typed subset. A further reported finding was that TCR beta sequences accurately predicted the HLA-A and HLA-B alleles for most subjects in the first cohort. According to a later genetic analysis, donors in an Asian-associated ancestry cluster had fewer N-insertions in productive TCRs than the approximately 610-donor mean. According to a later analysis, most CMV-associated TCR beta chains appeared to be HLA-restricted, and the HLA associations seemed to be driven largely by CMV exposure. Across donors, most TCR sequences were observed very rarely, whereas some public TCRs were present in many individuals. The sequencing pipeline was judged likely to have produced a cluster of highly shared sequence variants as a technical artifact. V-gene and J-gene trimming of TCR beta chains was associated with a missense DCLRE1C variant in a later genetic analysis, and the association was replicated in an independent cohort. In vitro tests confirmed that a few of the cytomegalovirus-associated TCR beta chains recognize cytomegalovirus antigens. Roughly uniform sequencing depth across donors was assumed in presence/absence analyses, although this assumption may not hold. Strong co-occurrence of HLA alleles, especially DR and DQ, made assigning TCR associations to individual alleles difficult.

Library preparation employed the immunoSEQ multiplex PCR assay. For the multiplex PCR, a mixture combining 60 forward primers for TCR Vbeta segments and 13 reverse primers for TCR Jbeta segments was used. The CDR3 region of rearranged TCR beta genes was amplified from genomic DNA with a multiplex PCR assay. The amplified TCR beta libraries were sequenced on the Illumina HiSeq System as 87-base-pair reads. In the authors' own workflow: Across the 670 or so repertoires, a later analysis counted 60 million to 90 million unique TCR beta chains, 9.5 million to 12 million of which were shared by at least two donors. A nearest-neighbor algorithm error-corrected the raw reads and collapsed the reads into unique sequences, merging closely related sequences to remove PCR and sequencing errors. V, D and J gene segments were assigned by aligning CDR3 sequences to IMGT reference sequences. For a sequence to be retained, a match of at least six nucleotides to both a V gene segment and a J gene segment was required. A rearrangement counted as productive if the CDR3 had no stop codons and remained in frame with V and J, and every other rearrangement counted as non-productive. Following IMGT convention, CDR3 was defined as the stretch from the second conserved V-encoded cysteine up to the conserved J-encoded phenylalanine. In an earlier analysis of 587 of the donors, sequences lacking an unambiguous match to a single V gene segment were excluded. An earlier analysis of just under 600 of the donors called V segments functional above 56.7% productive rearrangements and segregating when the between-donor standard deviation exceeded 5%. A statistical classification framework was developed to diagnose cytomegalovirus status using the catalog of TCR beta chain sequences. In a later analysis, V and J genes were assigned by comparing TCR nucleotide sequences against IMGT/GENE-DB human TR gene sequences. A later analysis assigned CDR3 sequences and most-parsimonious VDJ recombination scenarios with the TCRdist pipeline. In a later analysis, each TCR beta chain was defined by its CDR3 amino acid sequence together with its V-gene family, and reads without a unique V-gene family were excluded. As a way to deal with suspected cross-contamination and a sequencing artifact, a later analysis dropped 592 nucleotide sequences that were highly shared and had low generation probability. In a later analysis, a clonal expansion index was calculated for each public chain from normalized within-repertoire ranks of inferred template counts. In a later analysis, generation probabilities were computed with a VDJ recombination model fitted to out-of-frame rearrangements, and the resulting probabilities were checked against IGoR. Hypergeometric tests were used in a later analysis to score TCR-TCR, TCR-HLA and TCR-CMV co-occurrence, with a repertoire-size bias correction applied to the TCR pairs. In a later analysis, false discovery rates were estimated by permuting HLA or CMV assignments 20 times. In a later analysis, co-occurring TCRs were grouped using DBSCAN, with TCRdist sequence similarity added in when clustering inside HLA-allele-positive subsets. For co-occurrence clustering, repertoires with fewer than 30,000 or more than 120,000 public chains were excluded, along with a handful of repertoires with anomalous nucleotide sharing. TCRdb took this table from immuneACCESS and kept in-frame rearrangements with V and J called. Such tables lack part of the clones; where checked against another copy, unresolved V genes explain under half of the gap, and the rest is unexplained. The V and J calls and clone size come from that table; D and trimming were worked out from the DNA. The sample table contains under 150,000 clones; only one count was recorded for roughly 80% of them. In total, the top ten clones hold about 11% of the sample.

This clone was seen a single time. This receptor's antigen is unknown. Base qualities are missing; no much larger clone stands one base away. Relative to germline, V is missing 2 bases and J is missing 0 bases, with 1 base of the junction outside any gene match. The CDR3, from cysteine to phenylalanine, totals 15 residues. Only CDR3 DNA remains: 45 bases, in frame from the first base. The germline V gene encodes CDR1 MDHEN and CDR2 SYDVKM. In total, just over 650 healthy bone marrow donors made up the cohort. At the time of sampling, all cohort members were nominally healthy, though unrecorded immune exposures were likely present. The donor tested CMV seropositive and was one of the 289 seropositive cohort members. Each donor provided a peripheral blood sample, and peripheral blood mononuclear cells were used for TCR beta sequencing. The Qiagen DNeasy Blood Extraction Kit was used to extract genomic DNA from the blood cell samples.

Sequencing was performed on PBMCs. The rearranged segments are TRBV28 and TRBJ1-3; 7 nucleotides in the junction match TRBD1. The TCR comes from a male donor in good health and CMV-seropositive. The DNA sequence is given as TGTGCCAGCAGTTTAGGGACAGTCTCTGGAAACACCATATATTTT. Translated, this gives CASSLGTVSGNTIYF.